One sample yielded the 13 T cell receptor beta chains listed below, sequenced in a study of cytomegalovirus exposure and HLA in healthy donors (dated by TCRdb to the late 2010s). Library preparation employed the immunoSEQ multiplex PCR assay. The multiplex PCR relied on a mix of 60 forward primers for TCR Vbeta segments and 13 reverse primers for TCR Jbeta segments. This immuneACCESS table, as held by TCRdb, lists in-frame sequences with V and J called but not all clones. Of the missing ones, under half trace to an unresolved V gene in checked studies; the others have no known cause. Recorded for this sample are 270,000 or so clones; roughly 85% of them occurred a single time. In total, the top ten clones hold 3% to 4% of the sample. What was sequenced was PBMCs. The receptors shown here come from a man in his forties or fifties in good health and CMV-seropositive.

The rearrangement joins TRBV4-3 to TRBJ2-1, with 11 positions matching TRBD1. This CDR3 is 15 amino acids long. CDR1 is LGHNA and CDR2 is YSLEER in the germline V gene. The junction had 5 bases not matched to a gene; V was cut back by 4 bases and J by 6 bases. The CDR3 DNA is TGCGCCAGCAGCCGCAGGGACAGGGGGTTCAATGAGCAGTTCTTC. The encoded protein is CASSRRDRGFNEQFF.

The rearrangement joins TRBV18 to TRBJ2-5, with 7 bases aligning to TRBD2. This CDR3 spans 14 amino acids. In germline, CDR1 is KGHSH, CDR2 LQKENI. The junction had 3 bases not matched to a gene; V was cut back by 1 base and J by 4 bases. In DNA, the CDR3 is TGTGCCAGCTCACCACATCTAGCGGCAGAGACCCAGTACTTC. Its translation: CASSPHLAAETQYF.

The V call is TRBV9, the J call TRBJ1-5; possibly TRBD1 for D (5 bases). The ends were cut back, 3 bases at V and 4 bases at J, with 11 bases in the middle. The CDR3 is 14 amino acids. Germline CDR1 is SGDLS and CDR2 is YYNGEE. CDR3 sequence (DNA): TGTGCCAGCAGCGAGAGACAGTATAATCAGCCCCAGCATTTT. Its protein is CASSERQYNQPQHF. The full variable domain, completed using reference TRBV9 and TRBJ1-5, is DSGVTQTPKHLITATGQRVTLRCSPRSGDLSVYWYQQSLDQGLQFLIQYYNGEERAKGNILERFSAQQFPDLHSELNLSSLELGDSALYFCASSERQYNQPQHFGDGTRLSIL.

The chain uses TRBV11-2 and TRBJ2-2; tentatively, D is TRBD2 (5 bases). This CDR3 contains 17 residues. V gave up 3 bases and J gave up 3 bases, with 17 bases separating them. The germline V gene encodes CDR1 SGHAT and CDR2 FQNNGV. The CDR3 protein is CASSFSVGETDTGELFF. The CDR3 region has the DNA TGTGCCAGCAGCTTCTCTGTGGGAGAAACGGACACCGGGGAGCTGTTTTTT.

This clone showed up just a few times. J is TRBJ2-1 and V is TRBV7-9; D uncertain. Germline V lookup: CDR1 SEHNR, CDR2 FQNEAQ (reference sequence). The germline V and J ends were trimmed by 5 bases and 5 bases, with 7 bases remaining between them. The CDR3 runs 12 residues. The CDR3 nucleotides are TGTGCCAGCAGCAGAATAGACAATGAGCAGTTCTTC. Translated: CASSRIDNEQFF.

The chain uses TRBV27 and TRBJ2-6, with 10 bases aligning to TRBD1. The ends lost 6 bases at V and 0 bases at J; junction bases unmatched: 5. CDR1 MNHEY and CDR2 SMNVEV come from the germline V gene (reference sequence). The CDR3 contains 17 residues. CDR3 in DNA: TGTGCCAGCAGACCCGGGACAGGGGTCTCTGGGGCCAACGTCCTGACTTTC. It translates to CASRPGTGVSGANVLTF.

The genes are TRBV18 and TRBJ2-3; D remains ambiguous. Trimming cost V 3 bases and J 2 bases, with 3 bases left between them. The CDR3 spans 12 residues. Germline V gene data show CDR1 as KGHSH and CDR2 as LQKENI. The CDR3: CASSPITDTQYF. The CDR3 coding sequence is TGTGCCAGCTCACCCATCACAGATACGCAGTATTTT.

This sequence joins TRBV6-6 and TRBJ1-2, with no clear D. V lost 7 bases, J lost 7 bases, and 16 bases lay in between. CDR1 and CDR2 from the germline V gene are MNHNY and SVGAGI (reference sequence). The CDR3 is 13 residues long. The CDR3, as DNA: TGTGCCAGCACCTTGGGGAGGGAATCTGGCTACACCTTC. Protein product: CASTLGRESGYTF.

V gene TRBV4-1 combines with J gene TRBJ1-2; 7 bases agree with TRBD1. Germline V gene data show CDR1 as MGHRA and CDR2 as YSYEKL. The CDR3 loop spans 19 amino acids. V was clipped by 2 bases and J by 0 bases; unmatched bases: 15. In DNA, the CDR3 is TGCGCCAGCAGCCAATGGTACGGGACAGACGACAAGGCTAACTATGGCTACACCTTC. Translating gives CASSQWYGTDDKANYGYTF.

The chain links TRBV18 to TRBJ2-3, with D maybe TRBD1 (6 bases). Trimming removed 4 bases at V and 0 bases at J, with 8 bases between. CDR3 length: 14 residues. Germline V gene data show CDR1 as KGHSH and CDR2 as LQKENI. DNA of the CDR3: TGTGCCAGCTCACTGGGGGCTAGCACAGATACGCAGTATTTT. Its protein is CASSLGASTDTQYF.

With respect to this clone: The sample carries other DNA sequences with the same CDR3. The CDR3 DNA sequence: TGTGCCAGCAGCCTTGGGACAGGGGGCTACGAGCAGTACTTC. This codes for CASSLGTGGYEQYF. The chain carries TRBV11-2 and TRBJ2-7; 11 positions match TRBD1. CDR3 size: 14 residues. Germline assignment: CDR1 SGHAT and CDR2 FQNNGV. After removal of 5 bases from V and 3 bases from J, the junction contained 3 bases not matched to a gene.

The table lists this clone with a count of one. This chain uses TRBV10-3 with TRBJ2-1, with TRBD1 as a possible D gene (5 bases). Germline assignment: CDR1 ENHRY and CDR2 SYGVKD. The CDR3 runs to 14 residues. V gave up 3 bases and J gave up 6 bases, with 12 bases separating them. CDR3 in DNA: TGTGCCATCAGTGACCCGACAGTGACCAATGAGCAGTTCTTC. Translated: CAISDPTVTNEQFF.

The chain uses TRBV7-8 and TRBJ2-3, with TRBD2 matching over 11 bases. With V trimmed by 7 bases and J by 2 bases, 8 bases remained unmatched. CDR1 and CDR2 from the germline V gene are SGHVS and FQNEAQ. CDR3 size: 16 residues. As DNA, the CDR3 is TGTGCCAGCAACCTGGCTAGCGGGGGGCTCACAGATACGCAGTATTTT. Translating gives CASNLASGGLTDTQYF.